One and the same sample provided the 29 T cell receptor beta chains below, sequenced in a study of blood T cell repertoires in COVID-19. Assay: immunoSEQ multiplex PCR; the TCRdb copy retains only in-frame clones and omits some. The sample yields about 230,000 clones, about 90% seen once. Input material: PBMCs or T cells enriched from blood (not recorded which). All receptors derive from a woman between 45 and 60 years old in a cohort exposed to, infected with or recovered from COVID-19 (not recorded which).

This clone was picked up a small number of times. The V gene is TRBV30, the J gene TRBJ1-2, with D possibly TRBD1 on 6 matching bases. V lost 5 bases and J 2 bases, leaving 9 bases between the germline ends. The CDR3 spans 12 residues. Germline assignment: CDR1 GTSNPN and CDR2 SVGIG (reference sequence). The CDR3 region has the DNA TGTGCCTGGGGAACAGGGAACTATGGCTACACCTTC. Protein: CAWGTGNYGYTF.

The chain recombines TRBV5-4 with TRBJ2-2, with D perhaps TRBD2 (5 bases). V shed 2 bases and J shed 1 base, with 6 bases lying between them. The germline CDR1 and CDR2 sequences are SGHNT and YYREEE (reference sequence). This CDR3 has 14 amino acids. This CDR3 is CASSFRGNTGELFF. CDR3 nucleotide sequence: TGTGCCAGCAGCTTCCGGGGGAACACCGGGGAGCTGTTTTTT.

This clone has at least ten counts. The J gene is TRBJ1-2, the V gene TRBV7-8; TRBD1 matches 7 bases. The germline gives CDR1 SGHVS, CDR2 FQNEAQ. The CDR3 extends over 14 amino acids. V lost 5 bases, J lost 2 bases, and 5 bases stayed unmatched. The CDR3 nucleotides read TGTGCCAGCAGCCTCCGGGACAGCAACTATGGCTACACCTTC. This sequence encodes CASSLRDSNYGYTF.

The CDR3 DNA reads as TGCGCCAGCAGCTCCGGGACAGGTCTCTACGAGCAGTACTTC. Amino acids: CASSSGTGLYEQYF. The V call is TRBV5-1, the J call TRBJ2-7; TRBD1 matches 8 bases. Germline assignment: CDR1 SGHRS and CDR2 YFSETQ. The CDR3 sequence is 14 residues long. The junction had 5 bases not matched to a gene; V was cut back by 3 bases and J by 3 bases.

The chain employs TRBV21-1 and TRBJ2-7; TRBD1 reflects the table's D call only, with no check against the DNA. TRBV21-1 corresponds to a pseudogene. The CDR3 covers 16 residues. The CDR3: CASSKSKGQISYEQYF. DNA for the CDR3: TGTGCCAGCAGCAAATCAAAGGGACAGATATCCTACGAGCAGTACTTC.

This sequence joins TRBV4-1 and TRBJ1-4; 9 bases agree with TRBD1. With V trimmed by 4 bases and J by 3 bases, 9 bases remained unmatched. The CDR3 extends over 17 amino acids. CDR1 is MGHRA and CDR2 is YSYEKL in the germline V gene. For the CDR3, the DNA is TGCGCCAGCAGCCCGCTGGGACAGGGTCGACCTAATGAAAAACTGTTTTTT. As protein: CASSPLGQGRPNEKLFF.

The V and J genes are TRBV6-6 and TRBJ2-7, with 10 bases that match TRBD1. There are 18 residues in the CDR3. The germline CDR1 and CDR2 sequences are MNHNY and SVGAGI (reference sequence). The V gene end was trimmed by 6 bases and the J gene end by 2 bases; junction bases not matched to a gene: 16. The CDR3 loop reads CASSRPGTGVGVAYEQYF. DNA of the CDR3: TGTGCCAGCAGCCGACCCGGGACAGGGGTTGGGGTAGCCTACGAGCAGTACTTC.

V is TRBV18 and J is TRBJ2-1; tentatively, D is TRBD2 (6 bases). Trimming cost V 6 bases and J 6 bases, with 12 bases left between them. The CDR3 extends over 13 amino acids. Germline V gene data show CDR1 as KGHSH and CDR2 as LQKENI. CDR3 DNA: TGTGCCAGCTCCCTACGGGGGAGCAATGAGCAGTTCTTC. Amino acids: CASSLRGSNEQFF.

The chain employs TRBV6-5 and TRBJ1-4; D is unresolved. Per germline, CDR1 MNHEY and CDR2 SVGAGI. The CDR3 is 12 residues long. The V end lost 11 bases, the J end lost 4 bases, and 11 bases lay between the germline ends. The CDR3 loop reads CAAGGHNEKLFF. The CDR3 DNA follows: TGTGCCGCGGGCGGGCATAATGAAAAACTGTTTTTT.

The V and J genes are TRBV19 and TRBJ1-3, with D perhaps matching TRBD1 (5 bases). The CDR3 has 13 amino acids. Trimming left V 2 bases short and J 4 bases short, with 6 bases between. CDR1 is LNHDA, CDR2 SQIVND, per germline (reference sequence). CDR3 nucleotides: TGTGCCAGTAGTATACAGGGCGGAAACACCATATATTTT. Its protein product is CASSIQGGNTIYF.

The chain couples TRBV4-3 to TRBJ1-2; the match to TRBD1 covers 7 bases. CDR3 size: 18 residues. V lost 3 bases to trimming and J lost 6 bases; unmatched junction nucleotides: 19. Germline-derived CDR1 and CDR2 are LGHNA and YSLEER. CDR3 amino acids: CASSQGFKPGTESNGYTF. The CDR3 nucleotides read TGCGCCAGCAGCCAGGGTTTCAAACCCGGGACAGAGAGCAATGGCTACACCTTC.

The rearrangement joins TRBV12-3 or TRBV12-4 to TRBJ2-2; TRBD1 matches at 10 bases. The CDR3 spans 13 residues. Trimming removed 10 bases from V and 4 bases from J; junction bases left unmatched: 3. The CDR3 nucleotides read TGTGCCATTCGGACAGGGGGCACCGGGGAGCTGTTTTTT. Protein: CAIRTGGTGELFF.

The V gene is TRBV6-5, the J gene TRBJ1-3; weak D call: TRBD1 (5 bases). The germline CDR1 and CDR2 sequences are MNHEY and SVGAGI. This CDR3 has 15 residues. V was pared by 7 bases and J by 2 bases, with 15 bases between. CDR3: CASNLRVGTGNTIYF. The CDR3, as DNA: TGTGCCAGCAATCTCAGGGTGGGTACTGGAAACACCATATATTTT.

Concerning this clone: Other DNA sequences in this sample translate to the same CDR3. The rearrangement joins TRBV7-9 to TRBJ2-1, with D perhaps TRBD1 (6 bases). The length of the CDR3 is 13 residues. Trimming stripped 4 bases from V and 6 bases from J, with 10 bases between. CDR1 is SEHNR and CDR2 is FQNEAQ in the germline V gene (reference sequence). In DNA, the CDR3 is TGTGCCAGCAGCTCGGGACAAATCAATGAGCAGTTCTTC. Its translation is CASSSGQINEQFF.

This clone was picked up a small number of times. The chain has TRBV19 and TRBJ2-1; 7 nucleotides line up with TRBD1. Germline V CDR1 and CDR2: LNHDA, SQIVND (reference sequence). V lost 10 bases and J lost 0; bases outside the gene matches: 9. CDR3 size: 15 residues. In DNA, the CDR3 is TGTGCCACCTCAGACGGGACAGTCTCCTACAATGAGCAGTTCTTC. Amino acid sequence: CATSDGTVSYNEQFF.

Comments on this clone: The same CDR3 also results from other DNA sequences found in this sample. CDR3 loop: CSATGGYGYTF. The CDR3 coding sequence is TGCAGTGCAACAGGGGGCTACGGCTACACCTTC. The chain combines TRBV20-1 with TRBJ1-2; 9 bases are shared with TRBD1. With V trimmed by 6 bases and J by 8 bases, 4 bases remained unmatched. CDR1 is DFQATT, CDR2 SNEGSKA, per germline (reference sequence). CDR3 length: 11 amino acids.

The CDR3 spells CAWSGDSQGAQYF. DNA of the CDR3: TGTGCCTGGAGTGGGGACTCCCAAGGGGCCCAGTACTTC. The chain has TRBV30 and TRBJ2-5; weak D call: TRBD2 (6 bases). This CDR3 has 13 amino acids. Trimming removed 1 base at V and 9 bases at J, with 15 bases between. In germline, CDR1 is GTSNPN, CDR2 SVGIG (reference sequence).

The chain has TRBV7-2 and TRBJ2-1; tentatively, D is TRBD2 (7 bases). Trimming shortened V by 1 base and J by 0 bases, and 13 bases separated the two germline ends. This CDR3 contains 17 residues. Per the germline V gene, CDR1 is SGHTA and CDR2 is FQGNSA. DNA for the CDR3: TGTGCCAGCAGCTTAGGAAGGGGGGGCGGCTCCTACAATGAGCAGTTCTTC. Encoded protein: CASSLGRGGGSYNEQFF.

This clone appeared a single time. This chain links TRBV6-5 with TRBJ1-5; D not resolved. V was clipped by 0 bases and J by 4 bases, with 7 bases between them. CDR1 is MNHEY and CDR2 is SVGAGI in the germline V gene. The CDR3 runs 14 residues. Here the CDR3 reads CASSYSNYNQPQHF. CDR3 bases: TGTGCCAGCAGTTACTCGAACTATAATCAGCCCCAGCATTTT.

CDR3 bases: TGTGCCAGCAGCTTCGGGGTGACCCAGCCCCAGCATTTT. Amino acid sequence: CASSFGVTQPQHF. The chain has TRBV7-2 and TRBJ1-5; D unresolved. Germline values: CDR1 SGHTA, CDR2 FQGNSA. V lost 3 bases to trimming and J lost 7 bases, with 10 bases between them. The length of the CDR3 is 13 residues. The full variable domain, rest sourced from reference TRBV7-2 and TRBJ1-5, is GAGVSQSPSNKVTEKGKDVELRCDPISGHTALYWYRQSLGQGLEFLIYFQGNSAPDKSGLPSDRFSAERTGGSVSTLTIQRTQQEDSAVYLCASSFGVTQPQHFGDGTRLSIL.

This clone is a singleton in its sample. The rearrangement joins TRBV27 to TRBJ1-4, with TRBD1 identical over 7 bases. Trimming cost V 4 bases and J 0 bases; bases outside gene matches: 5. The CDR3 is 16 residues long. Germline V gene lookup returns CDR1 MNHEY and CDR2 SMNVEV (reference sequence). In nucleotides, the CDR3 is TGTGCCAGCAGTTCACAGGGGTTCCCAACTAATGAAAAACTGTTTTTT. Translating gives CASSSQGFPTNEKLFF.

The V and J genes are TRBV4-3 and TRBJ1-1, with TRBD1 matching over 9 bases. The CDR3 consists of 15 residues. Unmatched junction bases numbered 11, after V lost 2 bases and J lost 10 bases. In germline, CDR1 is LGHNA, CDR2 YSLEER. CDR3 residues: CASSQQGGQGVRAFF. CDR3 nucleotide sequence: TGCGCCAGCAGCCAACAGGGGGGACAGGGTGTTCGAGCTTTCTTT.

The chain has TRBV2 and TRBJ2-7, with a tentative D call TRBD1 (5 bases). This CDR3 is 12 amino acids long. V was trimmed by 6 bases and J by 6 bases, leaving 12 bases between them. The V gene's germline CDR1 is SNHLY and CDR2 FYNNEI. CDR3 bases: TGTGCCAGCAGCTTACTACAGGTCGAGCAGTACTTC. Amino acid sequence: CASSLLQVEQYF.

The count of this clone is one. V usage is TRBV5-4 and J usage is TRBJ1-2, with TRBD1 matching over 7 bases. Germline CDR1 SGHNT, CDR2 YYREEE (reference sequence). The CDR3 spans 15 residues. The trim removed 4 bases at V and 8 bases at J, leaving 14 bases unmatched. DNA of the CDR3: TGTGCCAGCAGCATCCCGACAGGGTTGGCTGGCGGCTACACCTTC. This translates into CASSIPTGLAGGYTF. Full variable domain (remainder filled in from reference TRBV5-4 and TRBJ1-2): ETGVTQSPTHLIKTRGQQVTLRCSSQSGHNTVSWYQQALGQGPQFIFQYYREEENGRGNFPPRFSGLQFPNYSSELNVNALELDDSALYLCASSIPTGLAGGYTFGSGTRLTVV.

The chain uses TRBV9 and TRBJ1-3; 9 positions match TRBD1. The junction had 5 bases not matched to a gene; V was cut back by 1 base and J by 9 bases. This CDR3 contains 14 residues. The V gene's germline CDR1 is SGDLS and CDR2 YYNGEE. For the CDR3, the DNA is TGTGCCAGCAGCGTACAGGACAGGGGCCGCACCATATATTTT. Translation gives CASSVQDRGRTIYF. Full variable domain (outside the CDR3, taken from reference TRBV9 and TRBJ1-3): DSGVTQTPKHLITATGQRVTLRCSPRSGDLSVYWYQQSLDQGLQFLIQYYNGEERAKGNILERFSAQQFPDLHSELNLSSLELGDSALYFCASSVQDRGRTIYFGEGSWLTVV.

The chain is built from TRBV11-1 and TRBJ2-2, with D possibly matching TRBD1 (5 bases). V lost 5 bases and J 3 bases, leaving 10 bases between the germline ends. Per germline, CDR1 SGHAT and CDR2 FQDESV (reference sequence). CDR3 length equals 14 residues. The CDR3 spells CASSRGRYTGELFF. Written as DNA, the CDR3 is TGTGCCAGCAGCAGGGGCAGGTACACCGGGGAGCTGTTTTTT.

This clone showed up just once. The gene calls are TRBV15 and TRBJ2-3; TRBD2 matches 10 bases. V lost 1 base and J lost 5; bases outside the gene matches: 3. The CDR3 sequence is 15 residues long. In germline, CDR1 is LNHNV, CDR2 YYDKDF (reference sequence). The CDR3 sequence: CATSRVAGGGDTQYF. The CDR3 DNA is TGTGCCACCAGCAGAGTAGCGGGGGGTGGAGATACGCAGTATTTT.

The chain employs TRBV7-9 and TRBJ1-2; no definite D call. The CDR3 runs to 12 residues. CDR1 and CDR2 from the germline V gene are SEHNR and FQNEAQ (reference sequence). V gave up 1 base and J gave up 8 bases, with 8 bases separating them. DNA of the CDR3: TGTGCCAGCAGCTTAGAAGGGAGCGGCTACACCTTC. As protein: CASSLEGSGYTF.

The rearrangement uses TRBV19 and TRBJ1-5; TRBD1 matches 8 bases. Trimming cost V 4 bases and J 6 bases; bases outside gene matches: 8. Germline loops: CDR1 LNHDA, CDR2 SQIVND (reference sequence). CDR3 length: 15 amino acids. The CDR3 coding sequence is TGTGCCAGTAGTACTCGGACAGGGTTGCGTCAGCCCCAGCATTTT. It codes for CASSTRTGLRQPQHF. Based on the CDR3 plus reference TRBV19 and TRBJ1-5, the full variable domain is DGGITQSPKYLFRKEGQNVTLSCEQNLNHDAMYWYRQDPGQGLRLIYYSQIVNDFQKGDIAEGYSVSREKKESFPLTVTSAQKNPTAFYLCASSTRTGLRQPQHFGDGTRLSIL.